These T cell receptor beta chains were read from a single sample in a study of blood T cell repertoires in COVID-19. The table came from immunoSEQ multiplex PCR; TCRdb's copy has only in-frame clones and leaves some out. The data contain tens of thousands of clones, around 89% of them seen just once; the ten biggest clones take up 2.7%. The sequenced sample consisted of peripheral blood. These receptors were taken from a middle-aged man with acute or convalescent COVID-19. Each CDR3 is given with its conserved first and last residue. D genes are given only for firm matches. Expanded clones get a size class; other rows say once, few or many, or leave the size out.

clone size | J gene | V gene | D gene | CDR3 protein | CDR3 DNA
- | TRBJ1-2 | TRBV28 | - | CASSLRGDSYYGYTF | TGTGCCAGCAGTTTACGGGGGGATTCCTACTATGGCTACACCTTC
- | TRBJ2-7 | TRBV19 | - | CASSIAGGLYEQYF | TGTGCCAGTAGTATAGCTGGGGGACTCTACGAGCAGTACTTC
- | TRBJ1-6 | TRBV6-5 | TRBD1 | CASSYRPGQNNSPLHF | TGTGCCAGCAGTTACCGGCCGGGACAGAATAATTCACCCCTCCACTTT
- | TRBJ2-7 | TRBV28 | TRBD2 | CASSGRRREQYF | TGTGCCAGTAGCGGGAGGAGGAGAGAGCAGTACTTC
- | TRBJ2-3 | TRBV14 | TRBD1 | CASSQDRYRGVDTQYF | TGTGCCAGCAGCCAAGACCGGTACAGGGGTGTAGATACGCAGTATTTT
once | TRBJ2-1 | TRBV7-6 | - | CASSLGASRGNEQFF | TGTGCCAGCAGCTTAGGTGCTAGTCGTGGCAATGAGCAGTTCTTC
once | TRBJ2-1 | TRBV19 | - | CASRKDWNSYNEQFF | TGTGCCAGTAGAAAGGACTGGAACTCCTACAATGAGCAGTTCTTC
- | TRBJ1-1 | TRBV11-3 | - | CASSSGTIYEAFF | TGTGCCAGCAGCTCCGGGACAATATATGAAGCTTTCTTT
- | TRBJ2-7 | TRBV6-2/TRBV6-3 | TRBD2 | CASSHGGTSGAYEQYF | TGTGCCAGCAGCCACGGGGGGACTAGCGGGGCCTACGAGCAGTACTTC
- | TRBJ1-1 | TRBV27 | - | CASSKGGTSTEAFF | TGTGCCAGCAGTAAAGGAGGTACATCCACTGAAGCTTTCTTT
- | TRBJ2-5 | TRBV3-1/TRBV3-2 | - | CASSQTSETQYF | TGTGCCAGCAGCCAAACATCTGAGACCCAGTACTTC
- | TRBJ2-1 | TRBV27 | TRBD2 | CASSHWGLAGHEQFF | TGTGCCAGCAGTCATTGGGGACTAGCGGGACATGAGCAGTTCTTC
- | TRBJ2-5 | TRBV3-1/TRBV3-2 | TRBD2 | CASSQGLAGVGQETQYF | TGTGCCAGCAGCCAAGGACTAGCGGGAGTAGGCCAAGAGACCCAGTACTTC
- | TRBJ2-3 | TRBV24-1 | - | CATSDPRGPQDTQYF | TGTGCCACCAGTGATCCTCGAGGCCCCCAGGATACGCAGTATTTT
- | TRBJ1-5 | TRBV9 | - | CASSVGTGLQPQHF | TGTGCCAGCAGCGTAGGCACAGGGCTACAGCCCCAGCATTTT
- | TRBJ2-3 | TRBV2 | - | CASRMTSQEADTQYF | TGTGCCAGCAGAATGACCAGTCAGGAGGCAGATACGCAGTATTTT
- | TRBJ2-2 | TRBV28 | - | CASSFFGDYTGELFF | TGTGCCAGCAGTTTTTTCGGGGACTACACCGGGGAGCTGTTTTTT
- | TRBJ2-3 | TRBV5-8 | - | CASSSPGGAADTQYF | TGTGCCAGCAGCTCCCCGGGGGGCGCGGCGGATACGCAGTATTTT
- | TRBJ1-5 | TRBV6-1 | TRBD1 | CASRRDSSNQPQHF | TGTGCCAGCAGGAGGGACAGTTCGAATCAGCCCCAGCATTTT
- | TRBJ2-7 | TRBV25-1 | TRBD2 | CASSDIASGIYEQYF | TGTGCCAGCAGTGATATTGCTAGCGGGATTTACGAGCAGTACTTC
- | TRBJ1-1 | TRBV24-1 | - | CATSDPSDRDEAFF | TGTGCCACCAGTGACCCTTCCGACAGAGATGAAGCTTTCTTT
- | TRBJ2-4 | TRBV6-5 | - | CASTSILAKNIQYF | TGTGCCAGCACTAGTATTCTAGCCAAAAACATTCAGTACTTC